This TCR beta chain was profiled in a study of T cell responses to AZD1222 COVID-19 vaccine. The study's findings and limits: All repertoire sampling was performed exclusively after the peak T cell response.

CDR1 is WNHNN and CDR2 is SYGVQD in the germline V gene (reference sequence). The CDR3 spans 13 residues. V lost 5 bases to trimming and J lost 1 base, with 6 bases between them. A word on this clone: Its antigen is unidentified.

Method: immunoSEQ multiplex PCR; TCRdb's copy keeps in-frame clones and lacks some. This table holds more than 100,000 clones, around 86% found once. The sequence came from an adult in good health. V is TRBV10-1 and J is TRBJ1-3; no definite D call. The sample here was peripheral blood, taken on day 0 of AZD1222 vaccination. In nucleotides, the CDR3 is TGCGCCAGCAGTAGAGTATCTGGAAACACCATATATTTT. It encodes CASSRVSGNTIYF.